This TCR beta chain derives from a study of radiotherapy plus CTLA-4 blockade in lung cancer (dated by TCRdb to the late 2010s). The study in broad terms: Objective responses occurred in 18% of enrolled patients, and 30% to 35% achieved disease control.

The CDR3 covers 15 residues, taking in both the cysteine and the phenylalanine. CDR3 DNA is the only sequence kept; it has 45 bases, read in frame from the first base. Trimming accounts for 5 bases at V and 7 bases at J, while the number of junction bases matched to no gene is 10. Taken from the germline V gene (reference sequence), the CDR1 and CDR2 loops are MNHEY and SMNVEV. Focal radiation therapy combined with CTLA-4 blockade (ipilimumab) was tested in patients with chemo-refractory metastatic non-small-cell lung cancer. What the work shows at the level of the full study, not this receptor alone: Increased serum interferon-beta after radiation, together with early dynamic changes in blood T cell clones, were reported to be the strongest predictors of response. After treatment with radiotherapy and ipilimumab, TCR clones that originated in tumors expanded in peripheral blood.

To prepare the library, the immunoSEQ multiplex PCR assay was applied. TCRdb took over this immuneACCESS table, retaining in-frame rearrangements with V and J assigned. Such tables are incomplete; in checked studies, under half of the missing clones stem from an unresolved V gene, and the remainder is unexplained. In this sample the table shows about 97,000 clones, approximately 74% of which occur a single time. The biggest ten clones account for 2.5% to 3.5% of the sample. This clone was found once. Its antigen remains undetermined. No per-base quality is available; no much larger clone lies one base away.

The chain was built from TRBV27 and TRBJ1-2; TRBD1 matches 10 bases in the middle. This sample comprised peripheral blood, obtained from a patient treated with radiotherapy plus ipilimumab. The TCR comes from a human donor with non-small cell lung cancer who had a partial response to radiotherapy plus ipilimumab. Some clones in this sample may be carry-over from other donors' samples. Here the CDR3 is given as CASSQLTGGSGGYTF. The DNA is TGTGCCAGCAGTCAATTGACAGGGGGCTCAGGTGGCTACACCTTC.